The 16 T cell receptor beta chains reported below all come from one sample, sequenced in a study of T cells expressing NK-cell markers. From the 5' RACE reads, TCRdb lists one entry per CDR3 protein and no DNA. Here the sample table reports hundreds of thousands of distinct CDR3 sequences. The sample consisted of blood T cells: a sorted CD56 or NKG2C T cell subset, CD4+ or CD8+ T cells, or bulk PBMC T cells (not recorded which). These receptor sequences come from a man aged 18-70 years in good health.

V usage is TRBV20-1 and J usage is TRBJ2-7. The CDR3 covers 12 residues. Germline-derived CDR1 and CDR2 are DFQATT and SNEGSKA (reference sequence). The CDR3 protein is CSASQRSYEQYF.

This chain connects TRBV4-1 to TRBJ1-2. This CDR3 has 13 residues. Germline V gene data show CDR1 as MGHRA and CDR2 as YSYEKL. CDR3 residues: CASRTAGPYGYTF.

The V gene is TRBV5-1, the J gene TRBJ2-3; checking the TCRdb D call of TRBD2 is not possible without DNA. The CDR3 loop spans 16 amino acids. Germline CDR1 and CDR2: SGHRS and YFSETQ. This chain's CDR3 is CASRGTSGTSTDTQYF.

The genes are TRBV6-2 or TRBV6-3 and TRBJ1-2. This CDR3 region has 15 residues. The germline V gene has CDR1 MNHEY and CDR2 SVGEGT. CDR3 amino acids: CASSYSQQGRGGYTF.

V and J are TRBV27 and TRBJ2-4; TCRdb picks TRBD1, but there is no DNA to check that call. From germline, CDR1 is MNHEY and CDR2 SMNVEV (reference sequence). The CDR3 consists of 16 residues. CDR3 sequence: CASSWTGGFGKNIQYF.

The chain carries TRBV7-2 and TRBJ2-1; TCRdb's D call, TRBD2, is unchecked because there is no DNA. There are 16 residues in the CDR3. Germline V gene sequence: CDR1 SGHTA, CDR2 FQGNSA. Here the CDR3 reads CASSRIAGGSYNEQFF.

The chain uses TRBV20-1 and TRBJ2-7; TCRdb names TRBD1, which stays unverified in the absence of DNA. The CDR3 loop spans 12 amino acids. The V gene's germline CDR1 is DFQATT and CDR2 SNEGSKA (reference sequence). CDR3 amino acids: CSADRDNYEQYF.

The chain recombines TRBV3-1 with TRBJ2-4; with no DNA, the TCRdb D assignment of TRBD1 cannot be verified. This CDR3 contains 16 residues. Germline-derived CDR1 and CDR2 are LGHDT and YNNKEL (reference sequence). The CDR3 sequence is CASSRSQGLPKNIQYF.

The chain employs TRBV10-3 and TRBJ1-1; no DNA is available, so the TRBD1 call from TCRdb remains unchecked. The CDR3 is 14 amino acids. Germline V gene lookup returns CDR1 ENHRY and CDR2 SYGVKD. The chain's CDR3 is CATSSTSQGTEAFF.

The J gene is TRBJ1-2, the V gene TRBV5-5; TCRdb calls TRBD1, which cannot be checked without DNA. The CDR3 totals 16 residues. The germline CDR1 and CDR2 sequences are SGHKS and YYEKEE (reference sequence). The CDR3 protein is CASSDPGQSKVYGYTF.

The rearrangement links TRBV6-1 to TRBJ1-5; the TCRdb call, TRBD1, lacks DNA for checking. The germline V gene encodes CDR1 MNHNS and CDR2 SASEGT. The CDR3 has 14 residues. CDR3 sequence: CASSGDRSNQPQHF.

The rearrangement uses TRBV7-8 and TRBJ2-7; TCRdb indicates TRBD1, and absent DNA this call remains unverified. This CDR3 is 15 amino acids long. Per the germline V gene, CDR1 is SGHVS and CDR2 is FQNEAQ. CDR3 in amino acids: CASSFGTGGKREQYF.

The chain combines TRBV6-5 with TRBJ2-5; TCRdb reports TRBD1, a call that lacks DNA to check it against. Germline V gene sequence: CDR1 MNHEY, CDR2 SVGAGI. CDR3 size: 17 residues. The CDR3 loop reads CASRPNVGTGERETQYF.

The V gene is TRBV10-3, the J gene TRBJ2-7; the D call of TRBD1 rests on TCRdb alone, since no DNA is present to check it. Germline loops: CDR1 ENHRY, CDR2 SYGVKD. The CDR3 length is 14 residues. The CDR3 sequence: CAISQGTEVDEQYF.

This CDR3 is CSARVPGKDNEQFF. This sequence joins TRBV20-1 and TRBJ2-1; without DNA, the TCRdb call of TRBD1 cannot be checked. This CDR3 region has 14 residues. Germline CDR1 reads DFQATT; CDR2 reads SNEGSKA (reference sequence).

This chain's CDR3 is CASSEAESKETQYF. This sequence joins TRBV2 and TRBJ2-5. The V gene's germline CDR1 is SNHLY and CDR2 FYNNEI. This CDR3 is built from 14 residues.